This T cell receptor beta chain emerged from a study of control samples from healthy donors and cancer patients. Sequenced by immunoSEQ multiplex PCR; TCRdb stores in-frame clones only, minus some. The profile shows over 100,000 clones, about 87% of them singletons. The source material was blood. This receptor was identified in a man in his forties in good health.

The CDR3 coding sequence is TGTGCCTCACTTCGGGACCCCAGGCAGCCCCAGCATTTT. This gives the protein CASLRDPRQPQHF. V and J are TRBV19 and TRBJ1-5; possibly TRBD1 for D (5 bases). Germline V gene lookup returns CDR1 LNHDA and CDR2 SQIVND (reference sequence). The length of the CDR3 is 13 residues. The V and J ends lost 11 bases and 7 bases respectively, with 18 bases between them.